A selection of T cell receptor beta chains follows, all from one sample in a study of cytomegalovirus exposure and HLA in healthy donors. Assay used: immunoSEQ multiplex PCR; TCRdb lists only in-frame clones, some missing. The table records more than 150,000 clones, over 65% of them present only once. Sequenced input: PBMCs. Source of these receptors: a woman between 45 and 60 years old in good health and CMV-seropositive. Both conserved end residues are part of each CDR3. The D gene is left open where the match is weak. Not all rows give a size; the values are once, few, many and, for expanded clones, a class.

clone_size	v_call	j_call	d_call	cdr3_nt	cdr3_aa
-	TRBV6-5	TRBJ1-3	-	TGTGCCAGCAGTTTGGGGGGATACTCTGGAAACACCATATATTTT	CASSLGGYSGNTIYF
-	TRBV11-2	TRBJ2-4	-	TGTGCCAGCAGCTTAGACGGCAGGGGTCTAGCCAAAAACATTCAGTACTTC	CASSLDGRGLAKNIQYF
-	TRBV4-1	TRBJ2-7	TRBD1	TGCGCCAGCAGCCAGTGGGACAGGGGAATGTTCTCCTACGAGCAGTACTTC	CASSQWDRGMFSYEQYF
-	TRBV7-9	TRBJ1-4	TRBD1	TGTGCCAGCAGCCGTCTCCGGGACAGGGAAAAGGTAGGGAGAGAAAAACTGTTTTTT	CASSRLRDREKVGREKLFF
-	TRBV5-1	TRBJ2-2	-	TGCGCCAGCAGCTTGCGGGGGTACACCGGGGAGCTGTTTTTT	CASSLRGYTGELFF
-	TRBV2	TRBJ1-5	-	TGTGCCAGCAACTGGCGGGCTGATAGCAATCAGCCCCAGCATTTT	CASNWRADSNQPQHF
-	TRBV6-1	TRBJ1-2	TRBD1	TGTGCCAGCAGAGAAATTTTCGTACAGGGGGTGGGGGGCTACACCTTC	CASREIFVQGVGGYTF
-	TRBV6-4	TRBJ1-3	TRBD1	TGTGCCAGCAGTGACTCGAAACGGACAGGGGCGGGAAACACCATATATTTT	CASSDSKRTGAGNTIYF
few	TRBV7-9	TRBJ1-1	TRBD1	TGTGCCAGCAGGGACAGGGGAAGCACTGAAGCTTTCTTT	CASRDRGSTEAFF
-	TRBV2	TRBJ1-3	-	TGTGCCAGCAGTGAACAGGGTTTCCGTCCTACTTCTGGAAACACCATATATTTT	CASSEQGFRPTSGNTIYF
-	TRBV2	TRBJ1-4	-	TGTGCCAGCAGGAGGTCAGATTCAACTAATGAAAAACTGTTTTTT	CASRRSDSTNEKLFF
-	TRBV5-1	TRBJ2-2	-	TGCGCCAGCAGGTCCCCGACCGGGGAGCTGTTTTTT	CASRSPTGELFF
-	TRBV5-6	TRBJ2-1	TRBD2	TGTGCCAGCAGCAGACTAGCGGGAGGTAATGAGCAGTTCTTC	CASSRLAGGNEQFF
-	TRBV5-1	TRBJ1-6	-	TGCGCCAGCAGCGCGGACAGCGGGGATTCACCCCTCCACTTT	CASSADSGDSPLHF
-	TRBV6-5	TRBJ1-5	TRBD1	TGTGCCAGCAGTACAAAGACAGGGAACAATCAGCCCCAGCATTTT	CASSTKTGNNQPQHF
-	TRBV18	TRBJ1-1	TRBD1	TGTGCCAGCTCACCACCGGGACAGGGACCATACACTGAAGCTTTCTTT	CASSPPGQGPYTEAFF
-	TRBV27	TRBJ1-2	-	TGTGCCAGCAGTTTAAACAGAGCTAGCGGCTACACCTTC	CASSLNRASGYTF
-	TRBV13	TRBJ2-3	-	TGTGCCAGCAGCTTATCTGAGAGGGCAGATACGCAGTATTTT	CASSLSERADTQYF
-	TRBV28	TRBJ2-5	TRBD2	TGTGCCAGCAGTGACCCGCGGGGGGGCTCTGGAGAGACCCAGTACTTC	CASSDPRGGSGETQYF
-	TRBV7-6	TRBJ2-3	TRBD1	TGTGCCAGCAGCCTAAATCCGTCAGGGGGTGAGGATACGCAGTATTTT	CASSLNPSGGEDTQYF
-	TRBV2	TRBJ2-7	TRBD2	TGTGCCAGCAGTGAGCAAGGGAGGGGCTTCGACGAGCAGTACTTC	CASSEQGRGFDEQYF
-	TRBV11-1	TRBJ2-3	TRBD1	TGTGCCAGCAGCTCGGACAGGTCGTGGGATACGCAGTATTTT	CASSSDRSWDTQYF
-	TRBV5-1	TRBJ2-5	-	TGCGCCAGCAGCTTGGCCTCGAGGGCGAAAGAGACCCAGTACTTC	CASSLASRAKETQYF
few	TRBV5-5	TRBJ2-7	-	TGTGCCAGCAGCTCTCTCATGACTACCGAGCAGTACTTC	CASSSLMTTEQYF
-	TRBV4-3	TRBJ2-3	TRBD2	TGCGCCAGCAGCCGCAGCGGGGCTAGCACAGATACGCAGTATTTT	CASSRSGASTDTQYF
few	TRBV27	TRBJ2-3	-	TGTGCCAGCAGTTTTGGGGGGATCACAGATACGCAGTATTTT	CASSFGGITDTQYF
-	TRBV4-1	TRBJ1-4	TRBD1	TGCGCCAGCAGCCAACAAGGGACAGCAACTAATGAAAAACTGTTCTTT	CASSQQGTATNEKLFF
-	TRBV25-1	TRBJ2-1	TRBD2	TGTGCCAGCAGTGGATTTAGCGGGAACAAGCAGTTCTTC	CASSGFSGNKQFF
-	TRBV7-2	TRBJ2-1	TRBD1	TGTGCCAGCAGCCCAACGAGGGGACAGGGTAACAATGAGCAGTTCTTC	CASSPTRGQGNNEQFF
-	TRBV28	TRBJ1-5	-	TGTGCCAGCAGTTTAGGTCAGGATAGCAATCAGCCCCAGCATTTT	CASSLGQDSNQPQHF
-	TRBV6-1	TRBJ1-2	-	TGTGCCAGCAGTGAAGAATGGTACAGTGCTAACTATGGCTACACCTTC	CASSEEWYSANYGYTF
-	TRBV5-1	TRBJ2-7	TRBD2	TGCGCCAGCAGCTTTGCAGCTAGCGGGGTCTACGAGCAGTACTTC	CASSFAASGVYEQYF
-	TRBV7-8	TRBJ2-1	TRBD1	TGTGCCAGCAGCTTAGAGGGGGCTCTCCAGGATGAGCAGTTCTTC	CASSLEGALQDEQFF
once	TRBV5-4	TRBJ2-2	-	TGTGCCAGCAGCTTGGCAGGCGGGAACCGGGAGCTGTTTTTT	CASSLAGGNRELFF
-	TRBV11-2	TRBJ2-1	TRBD2	TGTGCCAGCAGCCGGAAACCAGCGGGGGCCAACAATGAGCAGTTCTTC	CASSRKPAGANNEQFF
-	TRBV7-2	TRBJ1-4	-	TGTGCCAGCAGCCTCCAATGGGGGGTTAATGAAAAACTGTTTTTT	CASSLQWGVNEKLFF
-	TRBV11-2	TRBJ1-2	TRBD1	TGTGCCAGCAGCTCGGTGGACAGGGAACACTATGGCTACACCTTC	CASSSVDREHYGYTF
-	TRBV27	TRBJ2-7	TRBD1	TGTGCCAGCAGTTCACCGGGACAGGGCCTCTACGAGCAGTACTTC	CASSSPGQGLYEQYF
-	TRBV29-1	TRBJ1-5	-	TGCAGCGTCGGGGGGGAGGGCAATCAGCCCCAGCATTTT	CSVGGEGNQPQHF
-	TRBV4-2	TRBJ2-7	-	TGTGCCAGCAGCCAAGGCAAGGGGGGGTCCTACGAGCAGTACTTC	CASSQGKGGSYEQYF
-	TRBV29-1	TRBJ2-2	-	TGCAGCGTCATGAACACCGGGGAGCTGTTTTTT	CSVMNTGELFF
-	TRBV7-3	TRBJ2-3	-	TGTGCCAGCAGTCAGGAGCGGGCAACAGATACGCAGTATTTT	CASSQERATDTQYF
-	TRBV2	TRBJ1-5	TRBD1	TGTGCCAGCACTCTGGACAGGAATCAGCCCCAGCATTTT	CASTLDRNQPQHF
-	TRBV5-5	TRBJ1-2	TRBD1	TGTGCCAGCAGCTTAATAGGACAGGACCTCTATGGCTACACCTTC	CASSLIGQDLYGYTF
-	TRBV19	TRBJ2-2	TRBD1	TGTGCCAGTCGTCCGGACAGGACGTCGAACACCGGGGAGCTGTTTTTT	CASRPDRTSNTGELFF
-	TRBV19	TRBJ2-7	-	TGTGCCAGTAGTGGGGGGGGTGACAGGCCATCGTGGGAGCAGTACTTC	CASSGGGDRPSWEQYF
-	TRBV5-1	TRBJ2-5	-	TGCGCCAGCAATCGAGGGAAAGAGACCCAGTACTTC	CASNRGKETQYF
-	TRBV5-6	TRBJ1-2	TRBD1	TGTGCCAGCAGCCCCCGGTGGGGACAGGGGGCGCGCGCTAACTATGGCTACACCTTC	CASSPRWGQGARANYGYTF
-	TRBV4-1	TRBJ2-1	TRBD2	TGCGCCAGCAGCCAGGGACTAGCGGGGGGACCCACGACCTCCAGCTCCTACAATGAGCAGTTCTTC	CASSQGLAGGPTTSSSYNEQFF
-	TRBV4-3	TRBJ2-1	TRBD1	TGCGCCAGCAGCGGGGACAGGGGGCGTATGGATGAGCAGTTCTTC	CASSGDRGRMDEQFF
-	TRBV7-2	TRBJ2-7	-	TGTGCCAGCAGCTTCGGGGGCGAGCAGTACTTC	CASSFGGEQYF
-	TRBV30	TRBJ1-5	TRBD1	TGTGCCTGGGATGGGGGACAGGGGCGCAATCAGCCCCAGCATTTT	CAWDGGQGRNQPQHF
-	TRBV19	TRBJ2-7	TRBD1	TGTGCCAGTAGTTCCCGGGACAGGGGACGTTACGAGCAGTACTTC	CASSSRDRGRYEQYF
-	TRBV7-9	TRBJ2-1	-	TGTGCCAGCAGCTTAGGAATGGGGAGCGAGCAGTTCTTC	CASSLGMGSEQFF
-	TRBV2	TRBJ2-5	TRBD2	TGTGCCAGCAGTGAGGGACTAGCGGGGGAAGAGACCCAGTACTTC	CASSEGLAGEETQYF
-	TRBV19	TRBJ2-1	-	TGTGCCAGTAGTTCCTACAGCAATGAGCAGTTCTTC	CASSSYSNEQFF
-	TRBV30	TRBJ2-5	TRBD1	TGTGCCTGGAGTGTAGGGGGCCGGGGGACCCAGTACTTC	CAWSVGGRGTQYF
-	TRBV6-4	TRBJ1-2	TRBD1	TGTGCCAGCAGTGGGGGGGGACAGGCGTTTTACTATGGCTACACCTTC	CASSGGGQAFYYGYTF
-	TRBV2	TRBJ1-6	-	TGTGCCAGTGTGCGGGGGCCGTCTAGCTCCTATAATTCACCCCTCCACTTT	CASVRGPSSSYNSPLHF